Presented here are 6 T cell receptor beta chains from one specimen sequenced in a study of cytomegalovirus exposure and HLA in healthy donors. Amplification used 60 Vbeta primers and 13 Jbeta primers. The table came from immunoSEQ multiplex PCR; TCRdb's copy has only in-frame clones and leaves some out. The data contain about 130,000 clones, 80% of them singletons. The sequenced sample consisted of PBMCs. These receptors were obtained from a man aged 35 to 55 in good health and CMV-seronegative.

The chain links TRBV10-1 to TRBJ1-1; perhaps TRBD1 as D (5 bases). The CDR3 contains 14 residues. CDR1 is WNHNN, CDR2 SYGVQD, per germline (reference sequence). V dropped 6 bases and J dropped 7 bases, with 18 bases sitting between them. Here the CDR3 DNA reads TGCGCCAGCAGCCCCGGGGGACGGACCTATGAAGCTTTCTTT. Translation: CASSPGGRTYEAFF.

The chain is built from TRBV9 and TRBJ1-1, with D maybe TRBD1 (5 bases). This CDR3 region has 14 residues. Per germline, CDR1 SGDLS and CDR2 YYNGEE. Trimming took off 4 bases at V and 4 bases at J, with 14 bases between the two ends. The CDR3, as DNA: TGTGCCAGCAGCTGGGGGAGGTCGGGCACTGAAGCTTTCTTT. The encoded protein is CASSWGRSGTEAFF.

In regard to this clone: This CDR3 is also generated by other DNA sequences in the sample. This sequence joins TRBV28 and TRBJ2-7; 8 positions agree with TRBD2. The CDR3 loop spans 15 amino acids. Germline V CDR1 and CDR2: MDHEN, SYDVKM. The V gene end was trimmed by 5 bases and the J gene end by 3 bases; junction bases not matched to a gene: 9. CDR3 in amino acids: CASSRGGTRGYEQYF. CDR3 DNA sequence: TGTGCCAGCAGTCGCGGGGGGACCCGGGGCTACGAGCAGTACTTC.

J is TRBJ1-5 and V is TRBV28; weak D call: TRBD1 (6 bases). V was trimmed by 3 bases and J by 1 base, leaving 13 bases between them. The CDR3 runs 16 residues. The germline V gene encodes CDR1 MDHEN and CDR2 SYDVKM. CDR3 bases: TGTGCCAGCAGTTTTGGTCCAGGGGCGAGCAATCAGCCCCAGCATTTT. Translating gives CASSFGPGASNQPQHF.

The rearrangement links TRBV30 to TRBJ2-7; D remains ambiguous. The V end was cut by 0 bases, the J end by 3 bases, with 12 bases between. The length of the CDR3 is 14 residues. Per the germline V gene, CDR1 is GTSNPN and CDR2 is SVGIG (reference sequence). CDR3 sequence (DNA): TGTGCCTGGAGTGTCGGGTTCAAAGGCTACGAGCAGTACTTC. Its protein is CAWSVGFKGYEQYF.

The chain is built from TRBV9 and TRBJ2-7, with 11 positions matching TRBD1. With V trimmed by 1 base and J by 7 bases, 7 bases remained unmatched. Germline V gene sequence: CDR1 SGDLS, CDR2 YYNGEE. The CDR3 has 15 amino acids. CDR3 sequence: CASSVSDRGLGEQYF. CDR3 coding DNA: TGTGCCAGCAGCGTATCGGACAGGGGGCTGGGGGAGCAGTACTTC.